This T cell receptor beta chain comes out of a study of T cell responses to AZD1222 COVID-19 vaccine. Regarding the study as a whole: Regions left unmutated in variants are reportedly the target of nearly half of spike-specific TCRs. There were vaccine-associated CD4 TCRs across spike, dominant at 160-218 and 743-854. Spike-specific TCRs gained breadth and depth after people received two AZD1222 doses.

Measured with immunoSEQ multiplex PCR; TCRdb has only the in-frame clones, and not every one. The sample holds tens of thousands of clones, approximately 83% seen once. Note on this clone: As yet, its antigen is unknown.

The CDR3 has 17 amino acids. Germline-derived CDR1 and CDR2 are MDHEN and SYDVKM. V trimming: 4 bases; J trimming: 2 bases; junction bases outside the gene matches: 11. It was second doses at about 4 or about 12 weeks that were pooled. The receptor was derived from an adult who received the AZD1222 COVID-19 vaccine. This rearrangement joins TRBV28 to TRBJ1-5; TRBD1 matches 7 bases. Sample: peripheral blood, taken 28 days after the second AZD1222 dose. The CDR3 protein is CASSSGTVLGGNQPQHF. CDR3 DNA sequence: TGTGCCAGCAGTTCCGGGACAGTACTCGGCGGCAATCAGCCCCAGCATTTT.